This is a list of T cell receptor beta chains from one sample in a study of cytomegalovirus exposure and HLA in healthy donors. This table comes from immunoSEQ multiplex PCR, and its TCRdb copy is limited to in-frame clones, with some not included. The sample has about 190,000 clones, around 78% seen once. Sequenced sample: PBMCs. The receptors originated from a woman in her 30s in good health and CMV-seropositive. Both conserved end residues are trimmed from each CDR3. Fields, in order: clone size, V gene, CDR3 protein. A row's size may be missing; if present it is once, few, many or a size class.

.,TRBV9,ASSLGYSNQPQH
.,TRBV6-4,ASSSWTRSWGGDYEQY
.,TRBV15,ATSRDGGLGGANVLT
.,TRBV15,ATSRDMEGGEQY
once,TRBV4-3,ASSQENDAGTPYTGELF
.,TRBV11-2,ASSLGAGGSYEQY
.,TRBV4-3,ASSQGLADLRTGELF
.,TRBV28,ASSSPERENGELF
.,TRBV9,ASSVIGQGRDTQY
.,TRBV18,ASSLDSMNTEAF
.,TRBV2,ASSVDRVSTQY
.,TRBV7-2,ASSLAGGRPYEQY
.,TRBV7-8,ASTQGAPRETQY
.,TRBV28,ASSPGAGEADTQY
.,TRBV28,ATHDSRRSQH
.,TRBV5-4,ASSLWDRVEDTQY
.,TRBV28,ASRLTYEETQY
.,TRBV7-8,ASSLRQGFTEAF
.,TRBV6-5,ASSYWTAERGQPQH
.,TRBV6-5,ATLGGGGANVLT
.,TRBV28,ASSRADRENTEAF
.,TRBV7-7,ASSQFPGEAQY
.,TRBV4-1,ASSQEVGLASNEQF
.,TRBV5-1,ASSLGDRGSYT
.,TRBV7-3,ASSQGTGKNSPLH
.,TRBV2,ASRSASGRTDTQY
.,TRBV19,ASSMERVFYNEQF
.,TRBV5-1,ASSFERGAIYNEQF